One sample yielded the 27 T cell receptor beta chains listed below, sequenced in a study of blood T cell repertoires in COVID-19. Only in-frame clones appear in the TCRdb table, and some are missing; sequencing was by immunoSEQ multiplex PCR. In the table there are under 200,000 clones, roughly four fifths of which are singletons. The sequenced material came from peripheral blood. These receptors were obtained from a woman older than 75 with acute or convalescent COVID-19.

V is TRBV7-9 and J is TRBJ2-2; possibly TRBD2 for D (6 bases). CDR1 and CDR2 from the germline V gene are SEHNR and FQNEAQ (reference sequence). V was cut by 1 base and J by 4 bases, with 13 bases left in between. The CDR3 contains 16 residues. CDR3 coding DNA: TGTGCCAGCAGCTTAGATGCGGGACTGCTCACCGGGGAGCTGTTTTTT. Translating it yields CASSLDAGLLTGELFF. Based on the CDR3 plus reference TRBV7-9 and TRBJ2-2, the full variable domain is DTGVSQNPRHKITKRGQNVTFRCDPISEHNRLYWYRQTLGQGPEFLTYFQNEAQLEKSRLLSDRFSAERPKGSFSTLEIQRTEQGDSAMYLCASSLDAGLLTGELFFGEGSRLTVL.

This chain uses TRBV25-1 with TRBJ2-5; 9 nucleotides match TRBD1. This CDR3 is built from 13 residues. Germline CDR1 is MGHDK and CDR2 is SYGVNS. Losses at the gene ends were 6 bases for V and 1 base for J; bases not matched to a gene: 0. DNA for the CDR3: TGTGCCAGCAGACAGGGGGCCCAAGAGACCCAGTACTTC. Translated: CASRQGAQETQYF.

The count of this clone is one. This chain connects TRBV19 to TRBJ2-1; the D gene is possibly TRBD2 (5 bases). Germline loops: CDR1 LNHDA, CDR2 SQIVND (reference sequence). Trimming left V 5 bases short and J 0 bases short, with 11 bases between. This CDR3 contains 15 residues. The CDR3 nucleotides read TGTGCCAGTAGTGGTAGCGTGAGCTCCTACAATGAGCAGTTCTTC. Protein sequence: CASSGSVSSYNEQFF.

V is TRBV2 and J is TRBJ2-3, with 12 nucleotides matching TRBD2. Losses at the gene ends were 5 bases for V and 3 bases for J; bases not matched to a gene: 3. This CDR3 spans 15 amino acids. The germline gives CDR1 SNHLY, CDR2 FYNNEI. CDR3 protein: CASSTSGGRTDTQYF. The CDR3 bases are TGTGCCAGCAGTACTAGCGGGGGGAGGACAGATACGCAGTATTTT.

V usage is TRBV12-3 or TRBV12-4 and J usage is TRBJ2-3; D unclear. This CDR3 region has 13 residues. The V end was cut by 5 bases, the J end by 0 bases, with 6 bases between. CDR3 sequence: CASSLGSTDTQYF. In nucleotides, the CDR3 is TGTGCCAGCAGTCTCGGTAGCACAGATACGCAGTATTTT.

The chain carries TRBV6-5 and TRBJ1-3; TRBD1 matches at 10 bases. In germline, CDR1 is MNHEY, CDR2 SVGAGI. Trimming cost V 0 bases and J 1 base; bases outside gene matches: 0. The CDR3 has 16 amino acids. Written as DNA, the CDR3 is TGTGCCAGCAGTTACTCGGACAGGGGGTCTGGAAACACCATATATTTT. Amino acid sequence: CASSYSDRGSGNTIYF.

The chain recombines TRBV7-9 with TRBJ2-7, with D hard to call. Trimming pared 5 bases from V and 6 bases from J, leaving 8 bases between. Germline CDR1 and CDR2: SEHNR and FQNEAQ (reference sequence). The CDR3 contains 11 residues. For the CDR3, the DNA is TGTGCCAGCAGCCCCCTAACCGAGCAGTACTTC. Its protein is CASSPLTEQYF.

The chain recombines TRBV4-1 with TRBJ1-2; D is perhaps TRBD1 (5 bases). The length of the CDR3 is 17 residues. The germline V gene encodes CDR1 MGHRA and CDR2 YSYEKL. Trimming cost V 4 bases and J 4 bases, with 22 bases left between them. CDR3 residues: CASSPGRPGVGSYGYTF. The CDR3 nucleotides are TGCGCCAGCAGCCCAGGCCGCCCGGGGGTGGGTAGCTATGGCTACACCTTC.

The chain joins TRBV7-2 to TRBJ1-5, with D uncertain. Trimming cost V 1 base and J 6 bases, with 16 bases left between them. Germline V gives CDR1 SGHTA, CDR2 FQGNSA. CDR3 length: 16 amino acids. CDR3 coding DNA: TGTGCCAGCAGCTTAGTTGGCGCAGCCGGCGGTCAGCCCCAGCATTTT. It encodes CASSLVGAAGGQPQHF.

Here the CDR3 DNA reads TGTGCCAGCAGCTTAGAAGCGCAAATCTACGAGCAGTACTTC. It codes for CASSLEAQIYEQYF. V is TRBV7-2 and J is TRBJ2-7; D not resolved. The CDR3 loop spans 14 amino acids. V was trimmed by 1 base and J by 3 bases, leaving 10 bases between them. Germline V lookup: CDR1 SGHTA, CDR2 FQGNSA.

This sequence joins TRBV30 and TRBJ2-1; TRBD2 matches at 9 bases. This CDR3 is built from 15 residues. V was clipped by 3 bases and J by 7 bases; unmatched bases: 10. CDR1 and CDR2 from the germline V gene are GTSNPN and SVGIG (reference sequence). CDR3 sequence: CAWSATRGGANEQFF. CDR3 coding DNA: TGTGCCTGGAGCGCCACTCGCGGGGGGGCAAATGAGCAGTTCTTC.

The CDR3 DNA follows: TGTGCCAGCAGCCTCACAGATACGCAGTATTTT. It codes for CASSLTDTQYF. The chain has TRBV7-2 and TRBJ2-3; no clear D. CDR1 is SGHTA, CDR2 FQGNSA, per germline. The germline V and J ends were trimmed by 5 bases and 2 bases, with 2 bases remaining between them. This CDR3 is 11 amino acids long.

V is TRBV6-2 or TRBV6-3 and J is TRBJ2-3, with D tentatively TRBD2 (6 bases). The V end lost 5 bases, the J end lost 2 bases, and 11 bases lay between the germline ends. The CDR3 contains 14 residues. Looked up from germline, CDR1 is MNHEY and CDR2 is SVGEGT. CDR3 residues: CASSPGTPTDTQYF. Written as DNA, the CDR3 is TGTGCCAGCAGTCCCGGGACTCCCACAGATACGCAGTATTTT.

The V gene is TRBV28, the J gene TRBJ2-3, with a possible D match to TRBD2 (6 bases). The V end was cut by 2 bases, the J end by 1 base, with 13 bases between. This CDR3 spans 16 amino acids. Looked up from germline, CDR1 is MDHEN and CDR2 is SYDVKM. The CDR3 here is CASSLPGSQRTDTQYF. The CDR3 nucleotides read TGTGCCAGCAGTTTACCCGGGAGCCAGCGCACAGATACGCAGTATTTT.

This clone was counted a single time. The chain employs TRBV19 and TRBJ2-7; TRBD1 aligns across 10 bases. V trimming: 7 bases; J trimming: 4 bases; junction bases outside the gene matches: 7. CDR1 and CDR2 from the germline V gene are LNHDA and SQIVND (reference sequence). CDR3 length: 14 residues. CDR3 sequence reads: CASTTGTGAYEQYF. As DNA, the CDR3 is TGTGCCAGTACAACCGGGACAGGGGCGTACGAGCAGTACTTC.

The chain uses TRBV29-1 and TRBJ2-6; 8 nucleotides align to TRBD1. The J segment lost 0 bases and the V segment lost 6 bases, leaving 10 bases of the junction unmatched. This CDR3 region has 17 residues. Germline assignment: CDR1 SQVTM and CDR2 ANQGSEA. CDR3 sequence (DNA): TGCAGCGTCGAGGGTCGGACAGGGTCCTCTGGGGCCAACGTCCTGACTTTC. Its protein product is CSVEGRTGSSGANVLTF.

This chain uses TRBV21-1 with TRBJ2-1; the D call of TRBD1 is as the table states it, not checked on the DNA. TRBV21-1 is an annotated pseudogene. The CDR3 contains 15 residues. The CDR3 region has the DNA TGTGCCAGCAGCAATGTGACAGGGACTTACAATGAGCAGTTCTTC. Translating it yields CASSNVTGTYNEQFF.

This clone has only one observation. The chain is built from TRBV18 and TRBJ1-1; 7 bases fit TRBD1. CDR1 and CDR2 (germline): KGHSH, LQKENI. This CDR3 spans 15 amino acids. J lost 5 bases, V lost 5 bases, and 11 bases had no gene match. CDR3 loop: CASSSLPRGLTEAFF. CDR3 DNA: TGTGCCAGCTCAAGCCTCCCCAGGGGGTTAACTGAAGCTTTCTTT.

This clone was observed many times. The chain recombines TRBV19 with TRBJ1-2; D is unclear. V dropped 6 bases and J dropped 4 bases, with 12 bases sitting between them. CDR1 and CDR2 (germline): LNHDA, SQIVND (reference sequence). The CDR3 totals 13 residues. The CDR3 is CASRNRDSYGYTF. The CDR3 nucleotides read TGTGCCAGTAGAAACCGGGATTCCTATGGCTACACCTTC.

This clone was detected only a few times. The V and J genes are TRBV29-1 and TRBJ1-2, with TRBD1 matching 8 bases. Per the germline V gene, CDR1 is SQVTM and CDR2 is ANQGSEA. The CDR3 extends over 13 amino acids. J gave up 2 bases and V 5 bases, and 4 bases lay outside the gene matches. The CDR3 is CSVTTGGNYGYTF. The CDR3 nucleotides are TGCAGCGTTACTACAGGGGGGAACTATGGCTACACCTTC.

In DNA form, the CDR3 reads TGCAGCGTCTTAAAGGGACAGAACACCGGGGAGCTGTTTTTT. Protein sequence: CSVLKGQNTGELFF. This chain uses TRBV29-1 with TRBJ2-2, with TRBD1 as a possible D gene (6 bases). The CDR3 contains 14 residues. The germline V gene has CDR1 SQVTM and CDR2 ANQGSEA. V shed 6 bases and J shed 1 base, with 12 bases lying between them.

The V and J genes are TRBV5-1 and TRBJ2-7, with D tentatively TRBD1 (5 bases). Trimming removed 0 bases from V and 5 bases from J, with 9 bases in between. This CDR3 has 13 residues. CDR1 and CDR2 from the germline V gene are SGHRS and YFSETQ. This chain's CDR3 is CASSLEGLDEQYF. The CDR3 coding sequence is TGCGCCAGCAGCTTGGAGGGGCTTGACGAGCAGTACTTC.

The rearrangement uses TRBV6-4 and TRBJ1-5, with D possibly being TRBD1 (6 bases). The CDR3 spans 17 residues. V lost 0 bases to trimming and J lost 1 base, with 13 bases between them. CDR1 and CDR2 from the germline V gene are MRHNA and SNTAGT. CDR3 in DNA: TGTGCCAGCAGTGACTCGACTAGGGGGGGCAGCAATCAGCCCCAGCATTTT. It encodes CASSDSTRGGSNQPQHF.

DNA for the CDR3: TGTGCCAGCAGTCGGACAGGGAACTATGGCTACACCTTC. Amino acids: CASSRTGNYGYTF. The chain links TRBV7-2 to TRBJ1-2; TRBD1 matches at 8 bases. This CDR3 is 13 amino acids long. Germline V lookup: CDR1 SGHTA, CDR2 FQGNSA. V gave up 6 bases and J gave up 2 bases; unmatched junction bases: 2.

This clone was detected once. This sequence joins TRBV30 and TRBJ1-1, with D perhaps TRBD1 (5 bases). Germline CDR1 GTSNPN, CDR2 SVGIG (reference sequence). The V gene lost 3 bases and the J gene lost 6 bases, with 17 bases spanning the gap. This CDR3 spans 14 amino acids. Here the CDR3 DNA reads TGTGCCTGGAGGACCCTGGACGGGGGGGCTGAAGCTTTCTTT. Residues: CAWRTLDGGAEAFF.

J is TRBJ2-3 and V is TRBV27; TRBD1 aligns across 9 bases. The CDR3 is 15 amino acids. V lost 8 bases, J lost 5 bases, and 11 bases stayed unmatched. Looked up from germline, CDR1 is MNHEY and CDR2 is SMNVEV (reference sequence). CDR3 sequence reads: CASSQRRTGEDTQYF. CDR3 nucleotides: TGTGCCAGCTCTCAACGTCGGACAGGGGAAGATACGCAGTATTTT.

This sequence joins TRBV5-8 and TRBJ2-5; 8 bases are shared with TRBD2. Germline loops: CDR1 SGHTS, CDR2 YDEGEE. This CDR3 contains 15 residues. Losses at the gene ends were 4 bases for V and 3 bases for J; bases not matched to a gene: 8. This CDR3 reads CASSRGGRSEETQYF. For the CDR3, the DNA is TGTGCCAGCAGCCGGGGGGGAAGGAGTGAAGAGACCCAGTACTTC.